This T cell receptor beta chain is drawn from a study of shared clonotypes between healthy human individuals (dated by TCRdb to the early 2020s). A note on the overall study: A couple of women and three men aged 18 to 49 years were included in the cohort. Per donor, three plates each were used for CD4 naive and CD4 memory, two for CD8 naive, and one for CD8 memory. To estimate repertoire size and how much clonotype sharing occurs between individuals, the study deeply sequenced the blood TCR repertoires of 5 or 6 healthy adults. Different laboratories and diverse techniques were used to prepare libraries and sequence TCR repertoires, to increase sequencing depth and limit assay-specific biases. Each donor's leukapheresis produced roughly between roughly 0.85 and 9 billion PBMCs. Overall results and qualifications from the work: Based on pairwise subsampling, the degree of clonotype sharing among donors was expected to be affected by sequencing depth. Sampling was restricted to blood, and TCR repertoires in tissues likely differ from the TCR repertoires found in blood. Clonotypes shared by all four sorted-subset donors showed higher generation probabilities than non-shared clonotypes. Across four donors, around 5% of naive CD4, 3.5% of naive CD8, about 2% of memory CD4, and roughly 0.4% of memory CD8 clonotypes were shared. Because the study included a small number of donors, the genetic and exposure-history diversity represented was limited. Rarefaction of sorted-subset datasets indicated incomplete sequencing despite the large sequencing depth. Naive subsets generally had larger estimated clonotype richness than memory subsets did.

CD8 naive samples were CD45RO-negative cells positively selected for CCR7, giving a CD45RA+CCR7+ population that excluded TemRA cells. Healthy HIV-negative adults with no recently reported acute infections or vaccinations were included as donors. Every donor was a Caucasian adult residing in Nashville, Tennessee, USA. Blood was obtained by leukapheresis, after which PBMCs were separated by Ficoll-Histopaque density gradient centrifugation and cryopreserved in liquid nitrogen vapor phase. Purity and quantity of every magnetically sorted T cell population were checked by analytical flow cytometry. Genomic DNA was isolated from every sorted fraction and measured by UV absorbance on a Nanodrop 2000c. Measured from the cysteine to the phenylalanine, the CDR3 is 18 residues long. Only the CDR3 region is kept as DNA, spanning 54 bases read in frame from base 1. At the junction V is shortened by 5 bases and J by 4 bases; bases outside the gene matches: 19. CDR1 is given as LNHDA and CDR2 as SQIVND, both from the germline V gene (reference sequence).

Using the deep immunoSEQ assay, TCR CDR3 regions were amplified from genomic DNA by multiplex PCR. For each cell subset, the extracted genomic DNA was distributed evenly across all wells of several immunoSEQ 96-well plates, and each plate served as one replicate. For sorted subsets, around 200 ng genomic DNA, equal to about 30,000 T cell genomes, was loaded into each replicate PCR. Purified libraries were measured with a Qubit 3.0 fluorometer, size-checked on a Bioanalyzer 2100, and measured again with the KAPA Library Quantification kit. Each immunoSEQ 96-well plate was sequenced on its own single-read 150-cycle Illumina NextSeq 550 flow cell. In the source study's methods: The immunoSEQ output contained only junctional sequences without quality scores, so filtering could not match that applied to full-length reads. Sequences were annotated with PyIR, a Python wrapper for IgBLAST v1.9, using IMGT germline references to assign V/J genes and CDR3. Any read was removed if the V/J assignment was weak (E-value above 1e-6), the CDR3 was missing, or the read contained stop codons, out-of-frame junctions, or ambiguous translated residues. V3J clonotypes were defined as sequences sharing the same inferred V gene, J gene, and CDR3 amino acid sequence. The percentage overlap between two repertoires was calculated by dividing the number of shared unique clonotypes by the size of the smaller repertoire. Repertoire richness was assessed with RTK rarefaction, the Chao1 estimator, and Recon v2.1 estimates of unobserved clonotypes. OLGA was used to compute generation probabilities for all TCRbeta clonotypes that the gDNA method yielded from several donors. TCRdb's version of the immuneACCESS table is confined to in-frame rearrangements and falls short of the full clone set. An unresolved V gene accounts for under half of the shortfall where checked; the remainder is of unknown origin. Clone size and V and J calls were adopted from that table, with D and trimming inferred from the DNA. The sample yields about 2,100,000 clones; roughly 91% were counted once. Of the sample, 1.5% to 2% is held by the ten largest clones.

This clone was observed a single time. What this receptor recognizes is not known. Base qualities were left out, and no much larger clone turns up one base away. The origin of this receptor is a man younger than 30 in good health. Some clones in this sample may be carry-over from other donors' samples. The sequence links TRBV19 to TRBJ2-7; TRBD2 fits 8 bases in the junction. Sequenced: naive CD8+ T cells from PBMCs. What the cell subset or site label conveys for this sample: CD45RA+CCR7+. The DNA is TGTGCCAGTAGTCTCTTAATTCGCTCAGCGGGAGAAGAATACGAGCAGTACTTC. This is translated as CASSLLIRSAGEEYEQYF.